This is a list of T cell receptor beta chains from one sample in a study of Ad26.COV2.S vaccination and SARS-CoV-2 variants. The repertoire was sequenced with immunoSEQ multiplex PCR; TCRdb's copy has only in-frame clones and lacks some. This table holds about 400,000 clones, about 90% found once. The sequenced sample was peripheral blood, obtained in a trial of Ad26.COV2.S vaccine versus placebo. The origin of the receptors is a person aged 18-60 years who received the Ad26.COV2.S COVID-19 vaccine or a placebo. Both conserved end residues are part of each CDR3. The order of the fields is CDR3 protein, CDR3 DNA, V gene, D gene, J gene, clone size. A D gene is named only where the DNA matches it firmly. Part of the rows lack a size; the others show once, few, many or a class for expanded clones.

CDR3: CASSEAVGGHGQYF
DNA: TGTGCCAGCAGTGAAGCCGTCGGGGGGCATGGCCAGTACTTC
V: TRBV2
D: -
J: TRBJ2-5
size: -

CDR3: CASSRDRAGNTIYF
DNA: TGTGCCAGCTCCCGAGACAGGGCTGGAAACACCATATATTTT
V: TRBV18
D: TRBD1
J: TRBJ1-3
size: -

CDR3: CASSQTASTDTQYF
DNA: TGTGCCAGCAGTCAGACGGCTAGCACAGATACGCAGTATTTT
V: TRBV6-5
D: -
J: TRBJ2-3
size: -

CDR3: CASSSDRTDTQYF
DNA: TGTGCCAGCAGTTCAGACAGGACAGATACGCAGTATTTT
V: TRBV28
D: -
J: TRBJ2-3
size: -

CDR3: CASSRGGFSGANVLTF
DNA: TGTGCCAGTAGCAGGGGGGGTTTCTCTGGGGCCAACGTCCTGACTTTC
V: TRBV5-8
D: -
J: TRBJ2-6
size: -

CDR3: CASSQLGGAGQPQHF
DNA: TGTGCCAGCAGCCAACTGGGGGGGGCAGGGCAGCCCCAGCATTTT
V: TRBV7-2
D: -
J: TRBJ1-5
size: -

CDR3: CASSPSAGNTIYF
DNA: TGTGCCAGCAGCCCTTCGGCTGGAAACACCATATATTTT
V: TRBV7-2
D: -
J: TRBJ1-3
size: -

CDR3: CASSPPERNTQYF
DNA: TGTGCCAGCTCACCACCCGAACGGAATACGCAGTATTTT
V: TRBV18
D: -
J: TRBJ2-3
size: -

CDR3: CASSPEGLGETQYF
DNA: TGTGCCAGCAGCCCAGAGGGCCTAGGAGAGACCCAGTACTTC
V: TRBV13
D: -
J: TRBJ2-5
size: -

CDR3: CASSLNTGGRNNEQFF
DNA: TGTGCCAGCAGCCTAAATACGGGGGGGCGGAACAATGAGCAGTTCTTC
V: TRBV3-1/TRBV3-2
D: TRBD2
J: TRBJ2-1
size: once

CDR3: CASSNRGGYAETQYF
DNA: TGTGCCAGTAGTAATCGGGGTGGTTATGCAGAGACCCAGTACTTC
V: TRBV19
D: -
J: TRBJ2-5
size: -

CDR3: CASSPFRTGDEQYF
DNA: TGTGCCAGCTCACCCTTTCGGACAGGGGACGAGCAGTACTTC
V: TRBV18
D: TRBD1
J: TRBJ2-7
size: once

CDR3: CASSSIVGVTSNTEAFF
DNA: TGTGCCAGCAGCTCTATCGTGGGGGTGACTTCGAACACTGAAGCTTTCTTT
V: TRBV7-2
D: -
J: TRBJ1-1
size: -

CDR3: CASSPTLGAETEAFF
DNA: TGTGCCAGCAGCCCGACGTTGGGGGCAGAAACTGAAGCTTTCTTT
V: TRBV5-4
D: -
J: TRBJ1-1
size: -

CDR3: CASSIVPGVNYTF
DNA: TGTGCCAGTAGTATAGTTCCAGGGGTGAACTACACCTTC
V: TRBV19
D: -
J: TRBJ1-2
size: -

CDR3: CASSQLGGYGYTF
DNA: TGCGCCAGCAGCCAACTAGGGGGATATGGCTACACCTTC
V: TRBV4-3
D: -
J: TRBJ1-2
size: once

CDR3: CASSQLGFYEQYF
DNA: TGTGCCAGCAGCCAACTAGGGTTCTACGAGCAGTACTTC
V: TRBV4-2
D: -
J: TRBJ2-7
size: few

CDR3: CSVEGTVNGNTIYF
DNA: TGCAGCGTTGAAGGGACTGTAAATGGAAACACCATATATTTT
V: TRBV29-1
D: -
J: TRBJ1-3
size: -

CDR3: CASSSGGLKADNEQFF
DNA: TGTGCCAGCAGTTCGGGGGGACTAAAGGCGGACAATGAGCAGTTCTTC
V: TRBV7-6
D: TRBD2
J: TRBJ2-1
size: -

CDR3: CASSQKDRGPQETQYF
DNA: TGCGCCAGCAGCCAAAAGGACAGGGGACCCCAAGAGACCCAGTACTTC
V: TRBV4-1
D: TRBD1
J: TRBJ2-5
size: -

CDR3: CASSLMLDTDTQYF
DNA: TGTGCCAGCAGCTTAATGCTGGACACAGATACGCAGTATTTT
V: TRBV7-8
D: -
J: TRBJ2-3
size: -

CDR3: CASSQDLRDGGSYEQYF
DNA: TGCGCCAGCAGCCAAGATCTGAGGGACGGGGGCTCCTACGAGCAGTACTTC
V: TRBV4-1
D: -
J: TRBJ2-7
size: -

CDR3: CASRWTPESSYEQYF
DNA: TGTGCCAGCAGATGGACCCCGGAAAGCTCCTACGAGCAGTACTTC
V: TRBV28
D: -
J: TRBJ2-7
size: -